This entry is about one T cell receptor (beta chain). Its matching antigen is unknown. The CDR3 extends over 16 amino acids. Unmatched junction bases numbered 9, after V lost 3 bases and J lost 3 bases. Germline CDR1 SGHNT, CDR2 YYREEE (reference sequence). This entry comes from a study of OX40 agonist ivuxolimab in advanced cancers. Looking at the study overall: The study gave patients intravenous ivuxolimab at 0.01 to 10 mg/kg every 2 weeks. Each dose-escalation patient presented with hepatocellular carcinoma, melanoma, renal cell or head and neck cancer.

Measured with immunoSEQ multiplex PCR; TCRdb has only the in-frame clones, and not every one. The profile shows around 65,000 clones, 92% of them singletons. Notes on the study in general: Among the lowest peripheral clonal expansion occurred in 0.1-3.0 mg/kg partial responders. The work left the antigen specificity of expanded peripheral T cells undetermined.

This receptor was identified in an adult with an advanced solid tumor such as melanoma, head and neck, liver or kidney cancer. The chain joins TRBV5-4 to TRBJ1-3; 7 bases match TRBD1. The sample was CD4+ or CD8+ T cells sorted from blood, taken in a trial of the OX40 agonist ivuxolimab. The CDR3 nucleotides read TGTGCCAGCAGCTCAACCCAGGCAGGGGGTGGAAACACCATATATTTT. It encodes CASSSTQAGGGNTIYF.